This is a list of T cell receptor beta chains from one sample in a study of cytomegalovirus exposure and HLA in healthy donors. This table comes from immunoSEQ multiplex PCR, and its TCRdb copy is limited to in-frame clones, with some not included. The data hold over 80,000 clones, with roughly 74% observed a single time. The specimen was PBMCs. The receptors were gathered from a woman in her 70s in good health and CMV-seropositive. Both conserved end residues are part of each CDR3. Each record gives: V gene, D gene, clone size, J gene, CDR3 protein, CDR3 DNA. The D gene is left open where the match is weak. The listing skips clone size in some rows; elsewhere it reads once, few, many or a size class.

V gene: TRBV7-2; D gene: -; clone size: -; J gene: TRBJ2-5; CDR3 protein: CASEQETQYF; CDR3 DNA: TGTGCCAGCGAGCAAGAGACCCAGTACTTC
V gene: TRBV5-1; D gene: -; clone size: once; J gene: TRBJ2-3; CDR3 protein: CASSLAQGSRTDTQYF; CDR3 DNA: TGCGCCAGCAGCTTGGCCCAGGGGTCGCGCACAGATACGCAGTATTTT
V gene: TRBV7-9; D gene: TRBD1; clone size: once; J gene: TRBJ1-1; CDR3 protein: CASSPTGGITEAFF; CDR3 DNA: TGTGCCAGCAGCCCCACAGGGGGAATCACTGAAGCTTTCTTT
V gene: TRBV19; D gene: TRBD1; clone size: -; J gene: TRBJ1-5; CDR3 protein: CASMVQDRTLSNQPQHF; CDR3 DNA: TGTGCCAGTATGGTCCAGGACAGGACTTTGAGCAATCAGCCCCAGCATTTT
V gene: TRBV27; D gene: -; clone size: -; J gene: TRBJ2-2; CDR3 protein: CASSLVGSDTGELFF; CDR3 DNA: TGTGCCAGCAGTTTAGTCGGGTCGGACACCGGGGAGCTGTTTTTT
V gene: TRBV7-9; D gene: TRBD2; clone size: -; J gene: TRBJ2-7; CDR3 protein: CASSSTGTSGDEQYF; CDR3 DNA: TGTGCCAGCAGCTCCACCGGGACTAGCGGAGACGAGCAGTACTTC
V gene: TRBV5-1; D gene: TRBD1; clone size: once; J gene: TRBJ2-7; CDR3 protein: CASSGQGIGPVGEQYF; CDR3 DNA: TGCGCCAGCAGCGGACAGGGTATTGGACCAGTGGGAGAGCAGTACTTC
V gene: TRBV30; D gene: -; clone size: -; J gene: TRBJ2-4; CDR3 protein: CAWSVQAGNIQYF; CDR3 DNA: TGTGCCTGGAGTGTACAGGCAGGGAACATTCAGTACTTC
V gene: TRBV5-5; D gene: -; clone size: once; J gene: TRBJ1-4; CDR3 protein: CASSLGGGRLFF; CDR3 DNA: TGTGCCAGCAGCTTGGGAGGAGGGAGACTGTTTTTT
V gene: TRBV10-3; D gene: -; clone size: -; J gene: TRBJ1-1; CDR3 protein: CAIGPQGRSTEAFF; CDR3 DNA: TGTGCCATCGGTCCACAGGGAAGGTCCACTGAAGCTTTCTTT
V gene: TRBV16; D gene: TRBD2; clone size: -; J gene: TRBJ2-1; CDR3 protein: CASSQALLAGNEQFF; CDR3 DNA: TGTGCCAGCAGCCAGGCCCTTCTAGCGGGCAATGAGCAGTTCTTC
V gene: TRBV4-1; D gene: TRBD1; clone size: -; J gene: TRBJ1-5; CDR3 protein: CASSHGQGDQPQHF; CDR3 DNA: TGCGCCAGCAGCCATGGACAGGGGGATCAGCCCCAGCATTTT
V gene: TRBV2; D gene: -; clone size: -; J gene: TRBJ1-3; CDR3 protein: CAVGRGNTIYF; CDR3 DNA: TGTGCCGTGGGAAGGGGGAACACCATATATTTT
V gene: TRBV11-3; D gene: TRBD2; clone size: few; J gene: TRBJ2-7; CDR3 protein: CASTLTGTSGSRYEQYF; CDR3 DNA: TGTGCCAGCACCCTGACCGGGACTAGCGGGAGTCGGTACGAGCAGTACTTC
V gene: TRBV2; D gene: -; clone size: -; J gene: TRBJ1-1; CDR3 protein: CASMIREEAFF; CDR3 DNA: TGTGCCAGCATGATTCGAGAAGAAGCTTTCTTT
V gene: TRBV11-2; D gene: -; clone size: -; J gene: TRBJ1-4; CDR3 protein: CASTGGEKLFF; CDR3 DNA: TGTGCCAGCACCGGGGGGGAAAAACTGTTTTTT
V gene: TRBV30; D gene: -; clone size: -; J gene: TRBJ1-2; CDR3 protein: CAWTRTFPYGYTF; CDR3 DNA: TGTGCCTGGACCCGGACTTTTCCGTATGGCTACACCTTC
V gene: TRBV18; D gene: -; clone size: -; J gene: TRBJ1-6; CDR3 protein: CASSPGPRDSPLHF; CDR3 DNA: TGTGCCAGCTCACCTGGTCCGCGGGATTCACCCCTCCACTTT
V gene: TRBV6-5; D gene: TRBD1; clone size: -; J gene: TRBJ1-6; CDR3 protein: CASSYGTGYSPLHF; CDR3 DNA: TGTGCCAGCAGTTACGGGACAGGATACTCACCCCTCCACTTT
V gene: TRBV27; D gene: -; clone size: once; J gene: TRBJ2-2; CDR3 protein: CASQQWAGELFF; CDR3 DNA: TGTGCCAGCCAACAGTGGGCCGGGGAGCTGTTTTTT
V gene: TRBV5-1; D gene: TRBD2; clone size: -; J gene: TRBJ2-5; CDR3 protein: CASSPLTSGGETQYF; CDR3 DNA: TGCGCCAGCAGCCCGCTTACTAGCGGGGGGGAGACCCAGTACTTC
V gene: TRBV6-1; D gene: -; clone size: -; J gene: TRBJ2-2; CDR3 protein: CASPSLPGAGELFF; CDR3 DNA: TGTGCCAGCCCCTCACTCCCGGGGGCCGGGGAGCTGTTTTTT
V gene: TRBV2; D gene: TRBD1; clone size: -; J gene: TRBJ2-3; CDR3 protein: CASSEWDRGGDTQYF; CDR3 DNA: TGTGCCAGCAGTGAATGGGACAGGGGTGGAGATACGCAGTATTTT
V gene: TRBV11-2; D gene: -; clone size: -; J gene: TRBJ2-3; CDR3 protein: CASSLGASTDTQYF; CDR3 DNA: TGTGCCAGCAGCTTAGGGGCGAGCACAGATACGCAGTATTTT
V gene: TRBV6-6; D gene: -; clone size: once; J gene: TRBJ1-2; CDR3 protein: CASSNPETGNYGYTF; CDR3 DNA: TGTGCCAGCAGTAACCCCGAGACAGGAAACTATGGCTACACCTTC
V gene: TRBV10-3; D gene: TRBD1; clone size: -; J gene: TRBJ1-2; CDR3 protein: CAILRGQGAYGYTF; CDR3 DNA: TGTGCCATCCTAAGGGGACAGGGGGCCTATGGCTACACCTTC
V gene: TRBV6-4; D gene: TRBD2; clone size: few; J gene: TRBJ2-5; CDR3 protein: CASSPGGAEETQYF; CDR3 DNA: TGTGCCAGCAGCCCGGGAGGCGCTGAAGAGACCCAGTACTTC
V gene: TRBV29-1; D gene: -; clone size: -; J gene: TRBJ1-1; CDR3 protein: CSVLEGMNTEAFF; CDR3 DNA: TGCAGCGTATTGGAGGGCATGAACACTGAAGCTTTCTTT
V gene: TRBV27; D gene: TRBD2; clone size: -; J gene: TRBJ2-1; CDR3 protein: CASSLRLAGVGNEQFF; CDR3 DNA: TGTGCCAGCAGTTTAAGACTAGCGGGAGTGGGAAATGAGCAGTTCTTC